This T cell receptor (beta chain) derives from a study of vaccination effects on CD4 cells after COVID-19. In the case of this clone: Its antigen is currently unknown.

Sequencing followed a ViraFEST assay step that expanded antigen-specific CD4+ T cells with viral peptide pools. Subsequent to 10 days of culture, CD4+ T cells were isolated. Nucleocapsid antibodies were negative in the vaccine recipients, who had never had SARS-CoV-2 infection. V lost 5 bases and J lost 2; bases outside the gene matches: 8. This CDR3 contains 16 residues. CDR1 and CDR2 (germline): SGHTA, FQGNSA. The method was immunoSEQ multiplex PCR; TCRdb's version includes in-frame clones alone and lacks a portion of them. Of about 61,000 clones listed, roughly 79% were seen once; the top ten hold about 2.4%.

The chain has TRBV7-2 and TRBJ2-2, with 7 bases fitting TRBD1. This clonotype was sampled from a human donor who received a COVID-19 vaccine. Material: CD4+ T cells from PBMCs cultured with HCoV-229E spike peptides, obtained before COVID-19 vaccination. CDR3 coding DNA: TGTGCCAGCAGCCCCTTGGCAGGGGGTAACACCGGGGAGCTGTTTTTT. Its translation is CASSPLAGGNTGELFF.